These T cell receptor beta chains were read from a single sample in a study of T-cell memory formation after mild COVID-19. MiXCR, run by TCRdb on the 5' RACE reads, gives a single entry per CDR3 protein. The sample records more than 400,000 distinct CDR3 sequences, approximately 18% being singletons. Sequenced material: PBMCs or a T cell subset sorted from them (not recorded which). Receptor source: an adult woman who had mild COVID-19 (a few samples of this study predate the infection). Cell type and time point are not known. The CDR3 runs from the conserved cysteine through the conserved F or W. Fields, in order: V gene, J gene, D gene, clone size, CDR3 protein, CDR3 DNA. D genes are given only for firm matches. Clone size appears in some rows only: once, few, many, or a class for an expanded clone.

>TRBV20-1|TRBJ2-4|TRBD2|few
CSASPGSGSEGIQYF
TGCAGTGCTAGCCCGGGGAGCGGGAGTGAAGGCATTCAGTACTTC
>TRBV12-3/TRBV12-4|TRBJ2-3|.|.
CASASRIHTDTQYF
TGTGCCAGCGCTAGCCGAATCCACACAGATACGCAGTATTTT
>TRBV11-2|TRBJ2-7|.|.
CASSRVRGWNEQYF
TGTGCCAGCAGCCGAGTAAGGGGTTGGAACGAGCAGTACTTC
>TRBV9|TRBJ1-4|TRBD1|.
CASSATGGREKLFF
TGTGCCAGCAGCGCCACAGGGGGCCGGGAAAAACTGTTTTTT
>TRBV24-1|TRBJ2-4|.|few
CATSDTRAPFGAKNIQYF
TGTGCCACCAGTGATACCAGGGCTCCCTTCGGGGCCAAAAACATTCAGTACTTC
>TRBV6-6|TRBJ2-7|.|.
CASSYHHGGQYEQYF
TGTGCCAGCAGTTACCATCACGGGGGCCAGTACGAGCAGTACTTC
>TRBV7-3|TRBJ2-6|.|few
CASSSAASGANVLTF
TGTGCCAGCAGCTCGGCAGCCTCTGGGGCCAACGTCCTGACTTTC
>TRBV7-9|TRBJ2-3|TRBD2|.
CASRFGTSDTQYF
TGTGCCAGCAGGTTTGGGACTAGCGATACGCAGTATTTT
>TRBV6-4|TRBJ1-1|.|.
CASSRRSRGFTEAFF
TGTGCCAGCAGCCGACGATCAAGGGGGTTCACTGAAGCTTTCTTT
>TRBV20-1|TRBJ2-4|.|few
CSARHGRNIQYF
TGCAGTGCCCGACATGGGCGGAACATTCAGTACTTC
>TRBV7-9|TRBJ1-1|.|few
CASSPRQSNTEAFF
TGTGCCAGCAGCCCCCGACAGTCGAACACTGAAGCTTTCTTT
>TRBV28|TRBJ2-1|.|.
CASTILRPRGYDEQFF
TGTGCCAGCACCATCCTCCGTCCCAGGGGTTACGATGAGCAGTTCTTC
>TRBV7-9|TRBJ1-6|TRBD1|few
CASSLATGTLHF
TGTGCCAGCAGCTTGGCGACAGGGACCCTCCACTTT
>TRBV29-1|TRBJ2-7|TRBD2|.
CSVVLGGGYEQYF
TGCAGCGTTGTTCTGGGGGGGGGATACGAGCAGTACTTC
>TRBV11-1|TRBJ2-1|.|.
CASSLVPNPGPRDYEQFF
TGTGCCAGCAGCTTAGTACCGAACCCGGGACCGAGGGACTATGAGCAGTTCTTC
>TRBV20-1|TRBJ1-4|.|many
CSAEGGKNEKLFF
TGCAGTGCAGAGGGAGGGAAGAATGAAAAACTGTTTTTT
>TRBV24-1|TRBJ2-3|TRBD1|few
CATSDSSTGWTDTQYF
TGTGCCACCAGTGATTCGTCGACAGGGTGGACAGATACGCAGTATTTT
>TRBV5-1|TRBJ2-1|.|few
CASSLGGSVSSNEQFF
TGCGCCAGCAGCTTGGGCGGGTCGGTTAGTTCCAATGAGCAGTTCTTC
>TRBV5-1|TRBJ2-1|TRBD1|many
CASSWTGEAYNEQFF
TGCGCCAGCAGCTGGACAGGGGAGGCCTACAATGAGCAGTTCTTC
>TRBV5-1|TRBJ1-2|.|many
CASSLGSVDRPRANYGYTF
TGCGCCAGCAGCTTGGGAAGCGTGGACAGACCCAGAGCTAACTATGGCTACACCTTC
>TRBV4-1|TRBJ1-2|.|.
CASSQAGLGYGYTF
TGCGCCAGCAGCCAGGCAGGGCTCGGCTATGGCTACACCTTC
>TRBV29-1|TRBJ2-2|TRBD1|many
CSVQGVHGSGTGELFF
TGCAGCGTCCAGGGGGTCCATGGATCGGGCACCGGGGAGCTGTTTTTT
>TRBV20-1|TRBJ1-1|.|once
CSASEGQNTEAFF
TGCAGTGCTAGTGAGGGCCAGAACACTGAAGCTTTCTTT
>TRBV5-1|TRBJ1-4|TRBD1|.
CASSPHRGTREKLFF
TGCGCCAGCAGCCCCCACAGGGGTACACGGGAAAAACTGTTTTTT
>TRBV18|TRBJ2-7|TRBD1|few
CASSPLPSSTGKGFYEQYF
TGTGCCAGCTCACCGCTACCCTCATCGACAGGGAAGGGCTTCTACGAGCAGTACTTC
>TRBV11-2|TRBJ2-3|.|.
CASSLFRKKSTDTQYF
TGTGCCAGCAGCTTATTCAGGAAAAAGAGCACAGATACGCAGTATTTT
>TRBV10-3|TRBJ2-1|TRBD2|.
CAVSGGVYNEQFF
TGTGCCGTCTCGGGGGGGGTTTACAATGAGCAGTTCTTC
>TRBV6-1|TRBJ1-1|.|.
CASSEGIGVNTEAFF
TGTGCCAGCAGTGAAGGAATAGGGGTGAACACTGAAGCTTTCTTT
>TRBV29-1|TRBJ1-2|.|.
CSVDDPGPSNSGYTF
TGCAGCGTTGATGATCCTGGGCCTTCGAATAGTGGCTACACCTTC
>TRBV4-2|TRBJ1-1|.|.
CASSHSGDLMNTEAFF
TGTGCCAGCAGCCACTCAGGGGACCTCATGAACACTGAAGCTTTCTTT
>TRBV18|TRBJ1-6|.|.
CASSPALQGNSYNSPLHF
TGTGCCAGCTCACCGGCACTCCAGGGAAACTCCTATAATTCACCCCTCCACTTT
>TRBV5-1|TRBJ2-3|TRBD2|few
CASSLELLAGGPSTDTQYF
TGCGCCAGCAGCTTGGAGCTACTAGCGGGAGGGCCGAGCACAGATACGCAGTATTTT
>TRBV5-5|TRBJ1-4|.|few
CASRPEFTNEKLFF
TGTGCCAGCAGGCCGGAATTCACTAATGAAAAACTGTTTTTT
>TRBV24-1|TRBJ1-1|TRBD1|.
CATSDYTGAEAFF
TGTGCCACCAGTGATTACACAGGGGCGGAAGCTTTCTTT
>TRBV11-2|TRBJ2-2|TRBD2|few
CASSRLAGDGELFF
TGTGCCAGCAGCAGACTAGCGGGAGACGGGGAGCTGTTTTTT
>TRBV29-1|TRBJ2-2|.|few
CSVEAQTNTGELFF
TGCAGCGTTGAAGCGCAGACGAACACCGGGGAGCTGTTTTTT
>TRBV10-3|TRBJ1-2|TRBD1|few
CAISESSEGALDYGYTF
TGTGCCATCAGTGAGTCATCAGAGGGGGCGCTGGACTATGGCTACACCTTC
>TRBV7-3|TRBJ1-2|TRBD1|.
CASSLRQGIANYGYTF
TGTGCCAGCAGCCTACGACAGGGGATAGCTAACTATGGCTACACCTTC
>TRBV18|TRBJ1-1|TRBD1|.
CASSFGQGATEAFF
TGTGCCAGCTCATTCGGACAGGGTGCCACTGAAGCTTTCTTT
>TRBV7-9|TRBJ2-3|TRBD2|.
CASSASSGTTDTQYF
TGTGCCAGCAGCGCCTCTAGCGGAACCACAGATACGCAGTATTTT
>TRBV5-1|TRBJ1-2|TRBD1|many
CASSPRQGYGYTF
TGCGCCAGCAGCCCGAGACAGGGCTATGGCTACACCTTC
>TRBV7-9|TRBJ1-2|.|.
CASSSPGYSNYGYTF
TGTGCCAGCAGCTCCCCGGGATACTCAAACTATGGCTACACCTTC
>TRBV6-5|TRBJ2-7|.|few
CASANSPHLKAYEQYF
TGTGCCAGCGCGAATTCGCCGCATCTAAAAGCCTACGAGCAGTACTTC
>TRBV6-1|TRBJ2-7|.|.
CASSPSGAGTEQYF
TGTGCCAGCAGTCCCTCGGGGGCCGGAACCGAGCAGTACTTC
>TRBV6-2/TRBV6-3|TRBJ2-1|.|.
CASSYSTFGGGGSGYNEQFF
TGTGCCAGCAGTTACTCGACATTCGGAGGGGGCGGTAGCGGATACAATGAGCAGTTCTTC
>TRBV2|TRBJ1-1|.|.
CASNSPQGSTTEAFF
TGTGCCAGCAACTCCCCCCAGGGGTCTACCACTGAAGCTTTCTTT
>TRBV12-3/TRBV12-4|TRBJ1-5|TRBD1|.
CASSGQGAQPQHF
TGTGCCAGCAGTGGACAGGGGGCCCAGCCCCAGCATTTT
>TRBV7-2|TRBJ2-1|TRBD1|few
CASSWGQGYNEQFF
TGTGCCAGCAGCTGGGGACAGGGCTACAATGAGCAGTTCTTC
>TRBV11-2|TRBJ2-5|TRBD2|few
CASSFSSGGLQETQYF
TGTGCCAGCAGCTTCAGTAGCGGGGGCCTCCAAGAGACCCAGTACTTC
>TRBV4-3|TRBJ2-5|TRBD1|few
CASSVQGQGSETQYF
TGCGCCAGCAGCGTACAGGGACAGGGTTCGGAGACCCAGTACTTC
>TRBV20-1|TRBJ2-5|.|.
CSARDPARPQETQYF
TGCAGTGCTAGAGATCCGGCCAGGCCTCAAGAGACCCAGTACTTC
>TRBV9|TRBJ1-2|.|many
CASSADSLGGYTF
TGTGCCAGCAGCGCGGACTCCCTGGGGGGCTACACCTTC